The next 25 T cell receptor beta chains were all read from a single sample in a study of cytomegalovirus exposure and HLA in healthy donors (dated by TCRdb to the late 2010s). Libraries were built with the immunoSEQ multiplex PCR assay. For the multiplex PCR, a mixture combining 60 forward primers for TCR Vbeta segments and 13 reverse primers for TCR Jbeta segments was used. TCRdb's version of the immuneACCESS table is confined to in-frame rearrangements and falls short of the full clone set. An unresolved V gene accounts for under half of the shortfall where checked; the remainder is of unknown origin. Within this sample are about 90,000 clones, with roughly 83% of them counted one time only. Clones ranked in the top ten supply around 1.9% of the sample. Sequencing used PBMCs. The origin of the receptors is a man aged 18 to 29 in good health and CMV-seronegative.

The genes are TRBV21-1 and TRBJ1-3. TRBV21-1 is given as a pseudogene. This CDR3 has 17 amino acids. The CDR3 loop is CASSKDCRANSGNTIYF. The CDR3 DNA is TGTGCCAGCAGCAAAGATTGCAGAGCGAACTCTGGAAACACCATATATTTT.

The rearrangement links TRBV25-1 to TRBJ2-7; 15 nucleotides agree with TRBD2. The CDR3 covers 17 residues. V lost 2 bases and J lost 5; bases outside the gene matches: 7. Germline loops: CDR1 MGHDK, CDR2 SYGVNS. The chain's CDR3 is CASSEGTSGRLPHEQYF. In nucleotides, the CDR3 is TGTGCCAGCAGTGAAGGGACTAGCGGGAGGTTGCCCCACGAGCAGTACTTC.

The count of this clone is one. The chain couples TRBV27 to TRBJ1-1, with 10 bases identical to TRBD1. The length of the CDR3 is 14 residues. After removal of 4 bases from V and 8 bases from J, the junction contained 7 bases not matched to a gene. Germline V gene lookup returns CDR1 MNHEY and CDR2 SMNVEV (reference sequence). DNA of the CDR3: TGTGCCAGCAGTTCGACAGGGGGCCTCAGGGAAGCTTTCTTT. This encodes CASSSTGGLREAFF.

V is TRBV14 and J is TRBJ1-1; D ambiguous. The CDR3 is made up of 16 amino acids. Germline CDR1 reads SGHDN; CDR2 reads FVKESK. Trimming stripped 6 bases from V and 3 bases from J, with 20 bases between. CDR3 residues: CASSQIAHSVYTEAFF. In DNA form, the CDR3 reads TGTGCCAGCAGTCAGATAGCCCACTCGGTGTACACTGAAGCTTTCTTT.

The genes are TRBV30 and TRBJ2-1; D perhaps matches TRBD2 (6 bases). The ends were cut back, 4 bases at V and 2 bases at J, with 12 bases in the middle. Germline V lookup: CDR1 GTSNPN, CDR2 SVGIG (reference sequence). This CDR3 comprises 14 residues. The CDR3 reads CAWKGGNAYNEQFF. The CDR3 DNA reads TGTGCCTGGAAAGGCGGGAACGCCTACAATGAGCAGTTCTTC.

This clone was counted a few times. The chain links TRBV9 to TRBJ1-1; D not certain. Germline CDR1 SGDLS, CDR2 YYNGEE. Trimming left V 0 bases short and J 8 bases short, with 8 bases between. This CDR3 region has 12 residues. The chain's CDR3 is CASSVEYREAFF. CDR3 DNA sequence: TGTGCCAGCAGCGTAGAGTACAGAGAAGCTTTCTTT. Full variable domain (rest looked up from reference TRBV9 and TRBJ1-1): DSGVTQTPKHLITATGQRVTLRCSPRSGDLSVYWYQQSLDQGLQFLIQYYNGEERAKGNILERFSAQQFPDLHSELNLSSLELGDSALYFCASSVEYREAFFGQGTRLTVV.

The CDR3 sequence: CSVKDMGRDLAGDNEQFF. CDR3 nucleotides: TGCAGCGTCAAAGACATGGGGCGCGATTTAGCGGGAGACAATGAGCAGTTCTTC. The chain has TRBV29-1 and TRBJ2-1, with TRBD2 matching over 9 bases. Trimming took 6 bases from V and 5 from J; bases not matched to a gene: 20. Germline assignment: CDR1 SQVTM and CDR2 ANQGSEA. This CDR3 is 18 amino acids long.

This clone was detected a few times. The chain employs TRBV6-5 and TRBJ1-1; D is unresolved. The ends were cut back, 2 bases at V and 5 bases at J, with 9 bases in the middle. Germline V lookup: CDR1 MNHEY, CDR2 SVGAGI. The length of the CDR3 is 13 residues. The CDR3, as DNA: TGTGCCAGCAGTTACGGTCGGCGGACTGAAGCTTTCTTT. It is translated as CASSYGRRTEAFF.

The genes are TRBV30 and TRBJ2-1, with D perhaps matching TRBD2 (6 bases). Germline V gene lookup returns CDR1 GTSNPN and CDR2 SVGIG (reference sequence). The V gene lost 1 base and the J gene lost 6 bases, with 19 bases spanning the gap. The CDR3 length is 16 residues. DNA for the CDR3: TGTGCCTGGAGTGACGCGGGACTCTTGAAAGCCAATGAGCAGTTCTTC. This gives the protein CAWSDAGLLKANEQFF.

The chain is built from TRBV28 and TRBJ2-7; 7 bases are a match to TRBD2. V was pared by 7 bases and J by 4 bases, with 4 bases of the junction left unmatched. Germline CDR1 MDHEN, CDR2 SYDVKM. The CDR3 runs 12 residues. CDR3 loop: CASTGGRYEQYF. The CDR3 region has the DNA TGTGCCAGCACGGGAGGACGATACGAGCAGTACTTC.

As DNA, the CDR3 is TGTGCCAGCTCACGTCAGGGGAGTAGGGCTGAAGCTTTCTTT. It codes for CASSRQGSRAEAFF. J is TRBJ1-1 and V is TRBV18; perhaps TRBD1 as D (6 bases). CDR1 and CDR2 from the germline V gene are KGHSH and LQKENI. The CDR3 is 14 residues long. The germline V and J ends were trimmed by 4 bases and 6 bases, with 15 bases remaining between them.

Here the CDR3 reads CASSEPGVWGYEQYF. In DNA, the CDR3 is TGTGCCAGTAGCGAACCGGGGGTTTGGGGCTACGAGCAGTACTTC. This sequence joins TRBV19 and TRBJ2-7, with a weak D call TRBD2 (6 bases). The ends were cut back, 6 bases at V and 3 bases at J, with 18 bases in the middle. The CDR3 extends over 15 amino acids. The V gene's germline CDR1 is LNHDA and CDR2 SQIVND (reference sequence).

CDR3 loop: CASSLRGSYNEQFF. For the CDR3, the DNA is TGTGCCAGCAGCTTACGGGGGTCCTACAATGAGCAGTTCTTC. V is TRBV7-2 and J is TRBJ2-1, with D possibly TRBD2 on 6 matching bases. The germline gives CDR1 SGHTA, CDR2 FQGNSA. V shed 2 bases and J shed 1 base, with 6 bases lying between them. CDR3 length equals 14 residues.

V usage is TRBV6-6 and J usage is TRBJ2-1; 9 bases align to TRBD2. Germline assignment: CDR1 MNHNY and CDR2 SVGAGI (reference sequence). V trimming: 6 bases; J trimming: 6 bases; junction bases outside the gene matches: 9. The CDR3 length is 15 residues. The CDR3 reads CASSRGLASPNEQFF. CDR3 DNA sequence: TGTGCCAGCAGCCGCGGACTAGCGAGTCCCAATGAGCAGTTCTTC.

This chain uses TRBV5-1 with TRBJ2-4, with a possible D match to TRBD1 (5 bases). V lost 0 bases to trimming and J lost 0 bases, with 10 bases between them. Germline values: CDR1 SGHRS, CDR2 YFSETQ. CDR3 size: 16 residues. CDR3 in DNA: TGCGCCAGCAGCTTGGTTAAAGGGGTAGCCAAAAACATTCAGTACTTC. Translated: CASSLVKGVAKNIQYF.

The chain is built from TRBV19 and TRBJ1-1; perhaps TRBD1 as D (5 bases). The CDR3 totals 12 residues. Trimming left V 1 base short and J 11 bases short, with 11 bases between. Germline CDR1 and CDR2: LNHDA and SQIVND (reference sequence). The CDR3 protein is CASSIGGRAAFF. DNA of the CDR3: TGTGCCAGTAGTATAGGGGGCAGGGCCGCTTTCTTT.

The V and J genes are TRBV18 and TRBJ2-3; tentatively, D is TRBD1 (6 bases). Trimming left V 2 bases short and J 4 bases short, with 10 bases between. The germline CDR1 and CDR2 sequences are KGHSH and LQKENI. The CDR3 is made up of 14 amino acids. CDR3 sequence reads: CASSPTRGADTQYF. In DNA, the CDR3 is TGTGCCAGCTCACCAACCAGGGGCGCAGATACGCAGTATTTT.

V usage is TRBV10-2 and J usage is TRBJ1-6; 8 bases are shared with TRBD1. Losses at the gene ends were 0 bases for V and 7 bases for J; bases not matched to a gene: 5. There are 16 residues in the CDR3. In germline, CDR1 is WSHSY, CDR2 SAAADI. The DNA for the CDR3 is TGCGCCAGCAGTGAGTCGATAAACAGGGGGAATTCACCCCTCCACTTT. Protein product: CASSESINRGNSPLHF.

V gene TRBV14 combines with J gene TRBJ1-1, with 10 bases that match TRBD1. Per germline, CDR1 SGHDN and CDR2 FVKESK. V was clipped by 4 bases and J by 1 base; unmatched bases: 0. This CDR3 comprises 14 residues. The CDR3 is CASSRDRGNTEAFF. The CDR3 nucleotides read TGTGCCAGCAGCCGGGACAGGGGGAACACTGAAGCTTTCTTT.

V gene TRBV6-5 combines with J gene TRBJ2-2; 7 bases match TRBD1. The junction had 7 bases not matched to a gene; V was cut back by 7 bases and J by 2 bases. CDR1 is MNHEY, CDR2 SVGAGI, per germline. The CDR3 has 15 residues. The CDR3 protein is CASTTGQANTGELFF. In nucleotides, the CDR3 is TGTGCCAGCACCACAGGACAGGCCAACACCGGGGAGCTGTTTTTT.

The V gene is TRBV4-2, the J gene TRBJ2-7, with 9 bases matching TRBD2. Trimming took 0 bases from V and 3 from J; bases not matched to a gene: 9. CDR1 LGHNA and CDR2 YNFKEQ come from the germline V gene. CDR3 length equals 17 residues. The CDR3 DNA sequence: TGTGCCAGCAGCCAAGATTGGGCTAGCGGGGCATTCTACGAGCAGTACTTC. Its translation: CASSQDWASGAFYEQYF.

This chain uses TRBV9 with TRBJ1-2, with D maybe TRBD1 (6 bases). Germline V gene data show CDR1 as SGDLS and CDR2 as YYNGEE. Trimming removed 0 bases at V and 0 bases at J, with 12 bases between. The CDR3 consists of 16 residues. The CDR3 coding sequence is TGTGCCAGCAGCGTAGCTACCTGGACAGCTAACTATGGCTACACCTTC. Amino acid sequence: CASSVATWTANYGYTF.

The chain has TRBV4-3 and TRBJ2-7; 9 positions match TRBD2. CDR3 length equals 15 residues. Per the germline V gene, CDR1 is LGHNA and CDR2 is YSLEER. With V trimmed by 4 bases and J by 2 bases, 6 bases remained unmatched. The CDR3 DNA reads TGCGCCAGCAGCCCCCTAGCGGGAAGGGCCTACGAGCAGTACTTC. The encoded protein is CASSPLAGRAYEQYF.

The chain uses TRBV6-1 and TRBJ2-3; 12 nucleotides line up with TRBD2. J was trimmed by 5 bases and V by 7 bases; bases with no gene match: 7. The CDR3 runs 15 residues. Germline V lookup: CDR1 MNHNS, CDR2 SASEGT. CDR3 DNA: TGTGCCAGCACCGCGACTAGCGGGAGTTTAGATACGCAGTATTTT. Translation: CASTATSGSLDTQYF.

The CDR3 nucleotides read TGTGCCAGCAGCTCAGGGACAGGGCGGTATAGCAATCAGCCCCAGCATTTT. It yields the protein CASSSGTGRYSNQPQHF. The rearrangement uses TRBV7-6 and TRBJ1-5; 9 bases map to TRBD1. CDR1 is SGHVS, CDR2 FNYEAQ, per germline. This CDR3 region has 17 residues. With V trimmed by 4 bases and J by 0 bases, 7 bases remained unmatched.